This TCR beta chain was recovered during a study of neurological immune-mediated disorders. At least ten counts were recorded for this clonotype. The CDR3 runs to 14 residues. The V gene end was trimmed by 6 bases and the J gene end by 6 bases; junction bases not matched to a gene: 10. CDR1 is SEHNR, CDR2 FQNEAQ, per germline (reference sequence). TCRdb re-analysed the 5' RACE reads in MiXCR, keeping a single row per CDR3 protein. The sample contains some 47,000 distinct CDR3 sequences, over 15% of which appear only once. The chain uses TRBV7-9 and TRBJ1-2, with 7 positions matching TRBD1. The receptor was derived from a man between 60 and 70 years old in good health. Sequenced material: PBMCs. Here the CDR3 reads CASSMTGNNDGYTF. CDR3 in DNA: TGTGCCAGCAGTATGACAGGGAACAACGATGGCTACACCTTC.